The 13 T cell receptor beta chains in this list originate from one sample, sequenced in a study of cytotoxic CD8 clonotypes in ibrutinib-treated CLL. Clones were sequenced by immunoSEQ multiplex PCR, and TCRdb holds only the in-frame ones, with some missing. The profile covers 130,000 or so clones, with around four fifths appearing a single time and about 3.5% taken by the ten largest. Sequenced material: PBMCs, taken after 24 months of ibrutinib treatment. The receptors shown here come from a human donor with chronic lymphocytic leukemia.

This clone appeared a few times. V usage is TRBV6-5 and J usage is TRBJ1-5, with no clear D. Per the germline V gene, CDR1 is MNHEY and CDR2 is SVGAGI. V was trimmed by 5 bases and J by 7 bases, leaving 12 bases between them. The CDR3 covers 13 residues. CDR3 residues: CASSRRGKQPQHF. The DNA of the CDR3 is TGTGCCAGCAGTCGCCGGGGAAAGCAGCCCCAGCATTTT.

V usage is TRBV10-3 and J usage is TRBJ1-5; maybe TRBD1 (5 bases). The CDR3 consists of 16 residues. The germline V and J ends were trimmed by 0 bases and 6 bases, with 15 bases remaining between them. The germline V gene encodes CDR1 ENHRY and CDR2 SYGVKD. The CDR3 DNA sequence: TGTGCCATCAGTGAGTCCGGAGCAGGGTCTCCTCAGCCCCAGCATTTT. Translated, it gives CAISESGAGSPQPQHF.

This clone was found once. This chain links TRBV30 with TRBJ2-7; 9 bases agree with TRBD1. Germline CDR1 reads GTSNPN; CDR2 reads SVGIG (reference sequence). Trimming took 3 bases from V and 9 from J; bases not matched to a gene: 6. The CDR3 contains 12 residues. CDR3 amino acids: CAWRRQGVRQYF. The CDR3 DNA sequence: TGTGCCTGGAGAAGACAGGGGGTAAGGCAGTACTTC. Supplemented by reference TRBV30 and TRBJ2-7, the full variable domain reads SQTIHQWPATLVQPVGSPLSLECTVEGTSNPNLYWYRQAAGRGLQLLFYSVGIGQISSEVPQNLSASRPQDRQFILSSKKLLLSDSGFYLCAWRRQGVRQYFGPGTRLTVT.

The chain employs TRBV19 and TRBJ2-3; D is perhaps TRBD1 (6 bases). The ends were cut back, 6 bases at V and 4 bases at J, with 26 bases in the middle. CDR1 and CDR2 (germline): LNHDA, SQIVND (reference sequence). The CDR3 is 18 residues long. The chain's CDR3 is CASSTMPLTGYSPDTQYF. For the CDR3, the DNA is TGTGCCAGTAGCACGATGCCCCTTACAGGGTATTCGCCAGATACGCAGTATTTT.

The genes are TRBV18 and TRBJ1-2; tentative D call: TRBD1 (6 bases). Germline CDR1 reads KGHSH; CDR2 reads LQKENI. Trimming left V 5 bases short and J 4 bases short, with 20 bases between. The CDR3 extends over 16 amino acids. The CDR3 nucleotides are TGTGCCAGCTCAACACTTCAGGGGCCCCAAATCTATGGCTACACCTTC. This translates into CASSTLQGPQIYGYTF. The full variable domain, its missing parts supplied by reference TRBV18 and TRBJ1-2, is NAGVMQNPRHLVRRRGQEARLRCSPMKGHSHVYWYRQLPEEGLKFMVYLQKENIIDESGMPKERFSAEFPKEGPSILRIQQVVRGDSAAYFCASSTLQGPQIYGYTFGSGTRLTVV.

This clone appeared a few times. The chain employs TRBV30 and TRBJ1-6; D unclear. Per the germline V gene, CDR1 is GTSNPN and CDR2 is SVGIG (reference sequence). V gave up 2 bases and J gave up 8 bases, with 10 bases separating them. There are 13 residues in the CDR3. CDR3 in amino acids: CAWSLEWDSPLHF. The CDR3 DNA follows: TGTGCCTGGAGTTTGGAGTGGGATTCACCCCTCCACTTT.

The rearrangement joins TRBV15 to TRBJ2-5; TRBD1 matches 10 bases. Germline-derived CDR1 and CDR2 are LNHNV and YYDKDF (reference sequence). There are 15 residues in the CDR3. The trim removed 3 bases at V and 1 base at J, leaving 2 bases unmatched. The DNA of the CDR3 is TGTGCCACCAGCAGGGGGGACAGGGGCCAAGAGACCCAGTACTTC. The encoded protein is CATSRGDRGQETQYF. Full variable domain (remainder filled in from reference TRBV15 and TRBJ2-5): DAMVIQNPRYQVTQFGKPVTLSCSQTLNHNVMYWYQQKSSQAPKLLFHYYDKDFNNEADTPDNFQSRRPNTSFCFLDIRSPGLGDTAMYLCATSRGDRGQETQYFGPGTRLLVL.

V usage is TRBV27 and J usage is TRBJ2-5; D perhaps matches TRBD1 (5 bases). This CDR3 has 15 residues. Germline CDR1 is MNHEY and CDR2 is SMNVEV (reference sequence). Between the trimmed V and J ends, which lost 5 bases and 1 base, there was a span of 14 bases. DNA of the CDR3: TGTGCCAGCAGTCCTCGTAGGGGCGGCCAAGAGACCCAGTACTTC. It encodes CASSPRRGGQETQYF.

V usage is TRBV6-6 and J usage is TRBJ1-1, with a weak D call TRBD1 (5 bases). Germline values: CDR1 MNHNY, CDR2 SVGAGI (reference sequence). CDR3 length: 13 amino acids. The ends were cut back, 6 bases at V and 4 bases at J, with 12 bases in the middle. CDR3 nucleotides: TGTGCCAGCAGCCGGGACTGGGGCACTGAAGCTTTCTTT. It is translated as CASSRDWGTEAFF.

This clone was seen a few times. The chain links TRBV28 to TRBJ1-3; 9 nucleotides align to TRBD1. This CDR3 region has 15 residues. The J segment lost 4 bases and the V segment lost 2 bases, leaving 3 bases of the junction unmatched. The germline CDR1 and CDR2 sequences are MDHEN and SYDVKM. As DNA, the CDR3 is TGTGCCAGCAGTTTAAGGACAGGGGAAGGAAACACCATATATTTT. Amino acid sequence: CASSLRTGEGNTIYF.

This clone was detected only once. The rearrangement joins TRBV27 to TRBJ2-7; either TRBD1 or TRBD2 may fit D (5 bases each). The ends were cut back, 1 base at V and 5 bases at J, with 12 bases in the middle. Germline V lookup: CDR1 MNHEY, CDR2 SMNVEV (reference sequence). This CDR3 region has 14 residues. The DNA for the CDR3 is TGTGCCAGCAGTTTATATCCGGGGCTCCACGAGCAGTACTTC. It yields the protein CASSLYPGLHEQYF.

The chain couples TRBV28 to TRBJ2-1; tentative D call: TRBD1 (5 bases). Per the germline V gene, CDR1 is MDHEN and CDR2 is SYDVKM. Trimming left V 7 bases short and J 3 bases short, with 13 bases between. The CDR3 length is 14 residues. DNA for the CDR3: TGTGCCAGCATCGGATCAGGGATCTACAATGAGCAGTTCTTC. This sequence encodes CASIGSGIYNEQFF.

The chain carries TRBV9 and TRBJ2-3; 8 nucleotides agree with TRBD2. Germline values: CDR1 SGDLS, CDR2 YYNGEE. The CDR3 runs 15 residues. Trimming at V came to 2 bases and at J to 2 bases, leaving 4 bases not matched to a gene. This CDR3 is CASSVSGDPTDTQYF. The CDR3 DNA reads as TGTGCCAGCAGCGTTAGCGGGGATCCCACAGATACGCAGTATTTT.